These 21 T cell receptor beta chains came from one sample sequenced in a study of glioma-infiltrating T cells. TCR alpha and beta CDR3 regions were amplified from RNA using iRepertoire nested multiplex PCR. TCRdb re-derived calls from the multiplex PCR reads in MiXCR, one entry per CDR3 protein. The data show 150,000 to 200,000 distinct CDR3 sequences, about 40% seen once. Sequencing was carried out using glioma tissue, nonneoplastic brain tissue, or PBMCs (not recorded which). The origin of the receptors is a human donor with low-grade glioma or glioblastoma, undergoing nonglioma brain surgery, or in good health (not recorded which).

Comments on this clonotype: At one of its ends the junction is not consistent with the germline gene, which may arise from a read error. The V gene is TRBV6-9, the J gene TRBJ2-7; D possibly uses TRBD1 or TRBD2 (5 bases each). Germline-derived CDR1 and CDR2 are MNHGY and SVAAGI. The CDR3 length is 15 residues. CDR3 region: CASSGGLGEKDEQYF. The CDR3 region has the DNA TGCGCCAGCAGTGGCGGACTGGGGGAGAAGGACGAGCAGTACTTC.

Only a few counts were recorded for this clonotype. The chain employs TRBV19 and TRBJ2-1; no firm D call. Germline lookup yields CDR1 LNHDA and CDR2 SQIVND (reference sequence). V was shortened by 8 bases and J by 1 base, with 6 bases between the two germline ends. The CDR3 runs to 12 residues. For the CDR3, the DNA is TGTGCCAGTCTAGGTTCCTACAATGAGCAGTTCTTC. As protein: CASLGSYNEQFF.

The chain employs TRBV5-1 and TRBJ1-1, with D possibly TRBD1 on 5 matching bases. Looked up from germline, CDR1 is SGHRS and CDR2 is YFSETQ. Trimming stripped 0 bases from V and 4 bases from J, with 13 bases between. There are 15 residues in the CDR3. The CDR3 region has the DNA TGCGCCAGCAGCTTGGGCAGGGCTCCGAGCACTGAAGCTTTCTTT. Its translation: CASSLGRAPSTEAFF.

The chain uses TRBV20-1 and TRBJ2-1; 7 bases line up with TRBD2. CDR3 length: 16 residues. V lost 3 bases to trimming and J lost 8 bases; unmatched junction nucleotides: 16. In germline, CDR1 is DFQATT, CDR2 SNEGSKA (reference sequence). The DNA for the CDR3 is TGCAGTGCTAGCAGGGTGGTAGCGGGCTCAGGGTATGAGCAGTTCTTC. This sequence encodes CSASRVVAGSGYEQFF.

This clonotype was seen a few times. The V and J genes are TRBV29-1 and TRBJ2-1, with 9 bases identical to TRBD2. After removal of 7 bases from V and 6 bases from J, the junction contained 10 bases not matched to a gene. The CDR3 is made up of 14 amino acids. Looked up from germline, CDR1 is SQVTM and CDR2 is ANQGSEA. The CDR3 spells CSASKGLAVNEQFF. CDR3 DNA: TGCAGCGCTTCAAAGGGACTAGCTGTCAATGAGCAGTTCTTC.

This clonotype has more than one count but fewer than ten. The gene calls are TRBV7-2 and TRBJ2-5, with 10 bases fitting TRBD2. The CDR3 covers 15 residues. Trimming took 1 base from V and 7 from J; bases not matched to a gene: 6. The V gene's germline CDR1 is SGHTA and CDR2 FQGNSA. This CDR3 is CASSLDPSGRGTQYF. The CDR3 nucleotides are TGTGCCAGCAGCTTAGATCCTAGCGGGAGAGGGACCCAGTACTTC.

CDR3 residues: CASSLAGWSGYEQYF. The CDR3 DNA is TGTGCCAGCAGCTTGGCCGGGTGGTCGGGCTACGAGCAGTACTTC. The chain joins TRBV5-4 to TRBJ2-7; D gene uncertain. The CDR3 consists of 15 residues. The germline V and J ends were trimmed by 0 bases and 3 bases, with 13 bases remaining between them. The germline CDR1 and CDR2 sequences are SGHNT and YYREEE (reference sequence).

This clonotype has a count of ten or more. The chain employs TRBV20-1 and TRBJ2-1, with 11 bases identical to TRBD2. The CDR3 totals 16 residues. The germline V gene has CDR1 DFQATT and CDR2 SNEGSKA (reference sequence). Trimming at V came to 5 bases and at J to 4 bases, leaving 10 bases not matched to a gene. The CDR3 sequence is CSAFLATSGRYNEQFF. Written as DNA, the CDR3 is TGCAGTGCTTTCTTGGCAACTAGCGGGAGATACAATGAGCAGTTCTTC.

About this clonotype: A much larger clone differs from this one at a single base, so this may be a read error. The chain is built from TRBV24-1 and TRBJ2-2; TRBD2 is a possible D gene (5 bases). This CDR3 has 16 residues. Germline V gene data show CDR1 as KGHDR and CDR2 as SFDVKD. The DNA of the CDR3 is TGTGCCACCAGTGACGGAGTGGCTAGCATCACCAGGGAGCTGTTTTTT. Translating gives CATSDGVASITRELFF.

For this clonotype: Being one base from a much bigger clone, this may be a read error. This chain links TRBV6-1 with TRBJ2-1, with TRBD2 matching over 10 bases. The CDR3 extends over 17 amino acids. Germline V lookup: CDR1 MNHNS, CDR2 SASEGT. This CDR3 reads CASRPGLAVFSYNGQFF. In DNA form, the CDR3 reads TGTGCCAGCAGACCCGGACTAGCGGTGTTCTCTTACAATGGGCAGTTCTTC.

About this clonotype itself: A much larger clone differs by one base, so this may be a read error. This sequence joins TRBV5-4 and TRBJ1-1; D uncertain. Germline values: CDR1 SGHNT, CDR2 YYREEE (reference sequence). The germline V and J ends were trimmed by 5 bases and 5 bases, with 22 bases remaining between them. This CDR3 spans 16 amino acids. CDR3 region: CASRERGRPVRTEAFF. Here the CDR3 DNA reads TGTGCCAGCAGGGAAAGAGGACGGCCCGTGAGGACTGAAGCTTTCTTT.

Turning to this clonotype: A clone one base away is much larger, so this may be a read error. The chain carries TRBV20-1 and TRBJ1-5; TRBD1 might be the D (6 bases). The CDR3 length is 15 residues. Germline values: CDR1 DFQATT, CDR2 SNEGSKA (reference sequence). The CDR3 protein is CSAGDSGAFAQPQHF. CDR3 DNA sequence: TGCAGTGCTGGAGATTCAGGGGCATTCGCTCAGCCCCAGCATTTT.

With regard to this clonotype: The junction does not match germline at one end; this may be a read error. The chain combines TRBV27 with TRBJ2-7; D may be TRBD2 (6 bases). The CDR3 is 13 residues long. Germline CDR1 is MNHEY and CDR2 is SMNVEV (reference sequence). Here the CDR3 reads CAGSRITSSEQYF. CDR3 in DNA: TGTGCCGGCAGCCGAATAACTAGCTCTGAGCAGTACTTC.

This clonotype was counted only a few times. Being one base from a much bigger clone, this may be a read error. This chain links TRBV20-1 with TRBJ2-1; a possible D gene is TRBD2 (5 bases). Trimming took 7 bases from V and 6 from J, leaving 13 bases between them. Germline lookup yields CDR1 DFQATT and CDR2 SNEGSKA (reference sequence). This CDR3 comprises 12 residues. CDR3 bases: TGCAGTGAGGAGGACTTCGCCAATGAGCAGTTCTTC. This translates into CSEEDFANEQFF.

This clonotype was detected ten times or more. This chain joins TRBV7-9 and TRBJ2-2; possibly TRBD2 for D (6 bases). The CDR3 is 13 amino acids. Trimming shortened V by 0 bases and J by 11 bases, and 10 bases separated the two germline ends. Germline CDR1 reads SEHNR; CDR2 reads FQNEAQ (reference sequence). Written as DNA, the CDR3 is TGTGCCAGCAGCTTAGCGCGGGACGGCGAGCTGTTTTTT. Encoded protein: CASSLARDGELFF.

Turning to this clonotype: A read error is possible here, since a much larger clone lies one base away. The J gene is TRBJ2-5, the V gene TRBV20-1; TRBD2 matches at 8 bases. CDR3 length: 15 residues. J lost 5 bases, V lost 4 bases, and 12 bases had no gene match. In germline, CDR1 is DFQATT, CDR2 SNEGSKA (reference sequence). The CDR3: CSAIFPGTSIETQYF. The CDR3 DNA is TGCAGTGCTATTTTTCCCGGGACTAGTATCGAGACCCAGTACTTC.

Concerning this clonotype itself: Possible read error: a much larger clone is one base away. No conserved phenylalanine or tryptophan is present at the end of the CDR3, so a read error is the likely explanation. The chain carries TRBV2 and TRBJ1-1; unclear D gene. CDR3 length: 13 residues. Looked up from germline, CDR1 is SNHLY and CDR2 is FYNNEI. Trimming left V 4 bases short and J 1 base short, with 7 bases between. In nucleotides, the CDR3 is TGTGCCAGCAGTGGTTTTAGGAACACTGAAGCTTTCCTT. As protein: CASSGFRNTEAFL.

Only a few counts were recorded for this clonotype. The chain carries TRBV3-1 and TRBJ1-1, with TRBD1 as a possible D gene (5 bases). Between the trimmed V and J ends, which lost 1 base and 5 bases, there was a span of 11 bases. CDR3 length: 14 residues. Germline V gives CDR1 LGHDT, CDR2 YNNKEL (reference sequence). The DNA of the CDR3 is TGTGCCAGCAGCCAAGTTCCGGGGGTGACTGAAGCTTTCTTT. It codes for CASSQVPGVTEAFF.

With respect to this clonotype: Just one base apart from a much larger clone, this may be a read error. CDR3 region: CASSAYSPGVAYNEQSF. As DNA, the CDR3 is TGTGCCAGCAGTGCCTACTCCCCGGGAGTTGCCTACAATGAGCAGTCCTTC. The V gene is TRBV25-1, the J gene TRBJ2-1; TRBD2 might be the D (6 bases). The length of the CDR3 is 17 residues. CDR1 and CDR2 from the germline V gene are MGHDK and SYGVNS.

The chain links TRBV29-1 to TRBJ1-3, with D unclear. The CDR3 extends over 12 amino acids. V lost 4 bases to trimming and J lost 4 bases, with 8 bases between them. CDR1 is SQVTM, CDR2 ANQGSEA, per germline. The CDR3 DNA reads as TGCAGCGTTGGAGGGTCCGGAAACACCATATATTTT. This sequence encodes CSVGGSGNTIYF.

The table lists this clonotype with a few counts. Being one base from a much bigger clone, this may be a read error. The chain has TRBV28 and TRBJ2-7; D may correspond to TRBD1 or TRBD2 (5 bases each). Per germline, CDR1 MDHEN and CDR2 SYDVKM. The CDR3 spans 13 residues. Trimming cost V 8 bases and J 1 base, with 12 bases left between them. CDR3 sequence: CASGTTTSYEQYF. As DNA, the CDR3 is TGTGCCAGCGGGACGACTACGTCCTACGAGCAGTACTTC.